These T cell receptor beta chains were read from a single sample in a study of T cells in Graves' hyperthyroidism and ophthalmopathy. One entry per CDR3 protein results from TCRdb running MiXCR on the multiplex PCR reads. The sample yields 500,000 or so distinct CDR3 sequences, approximately 17% seen once. The sample taken for sequencing was blood. These TCRs come from a woman younger than 35 with Graves' ophthalmopathy. Both conserved end residues are part of each CDR3. D genes are given only for firm matches.

TRBV2,-,TRBJ2-7,CASRDTTYEQYF
TRBV5-6,-,TRBJ2-1,CASSLVRTYNEQFF
TRBV2,-,TRBJ1-1,CASSESLQMNTEAFF
TRBV6-1,-,TRBJ1-1,CASSRDLSNTEAFF
TRBV7-2,TRBD1,TRBJ2-7,CASSLGVGRGLHEQYF
TRBV6-2/TRBV6-3,-,TRBJ2-3,CASAPGIAATQYF
TRBV5-1,-,TRBJ2-1,CASRPGTEIYNEQFF
TRBV4-3,-,TRBJ1-2,CASSQGIRGTYGYTF
TRBV11-2,-,TRBJ1-1,CASSPTGGGAFF
TRBV29-1,-,TRBJ2-7,CSVELLGLNSYEQYF
TRBV2,-,TRBJ1-2,CASSERANYGYTF
TRBV4-1,-,TRBJ2-7,CASSQERQSYEQYF
TRBV7-9,TRBD1,TRBJ2-5,CASSLVRDRGREYQETQYF
TRBV20-1,TRBD2,TRBJ2-1,CSASLAGWYNEQFF
TRBV28,TRBD1,TRBJ1-2,CASSSTGQGNYGYTF
TRBV30,TRBD2,TRBJ2-1,CAWRTAAGGEVSYNEQFF
TRBV19,-,TRBJ2-6,CASSIDYSGAGANVLTF
TRBV6-5,TRBD1,TRBJ1-6,CASSYGTGPSSYNSPLHF
TRBV2,-,TRBJ1-3,CASNLDSGNTIYF
TRBV19,-,TRBJ2-7,CASSARGGGEQYF
TRBV18,-,TRBJ1-1,CASSPTQNTEAFF
TRBV28,-,TRBJ2-5,CASSFFRAQETQYF
TRBV30,-,TRBJ2-7,CAWSVVSYEQYF
TRBV18,TRBD1,TRBJ2-7,CASSRTGTDEQYF
TRBV27,-,TRBJ1-5,CASSLVAGEGSYSNQPQHF
TRBV6-2/TRBV6-3,-,TRBJ1-5,CASRLDRWDSNQPQHF
TRBV15,TRBD1,TRBJ1-1,CATSRDQTGLPEAFF
TRBV28,-,TRBJ2-5,CASSLRGTGGETQYF
TRBV7-9,-,TRBJ1-1,CASSLSEGPEAFF
TRBV2,-,TRBJ1-1,CASSDVGPFF
TRBV6-1,-,TRBJ1-2,CASVGEINYGYTF